Included here is one TCR beta chain sequence, with context. The data originate from a study of radiotherapy plus CTLA-4 blockade in lung cancer. At the level of the study: Among patients, about 20% showed objective responses, and roughly 30% had disease control.

Assay used: immunoSEQ multiplex PCR; TCRdb lists only in-frame clones, some missing. The sample has approximately 46,000 clones, 70% to 90% seen once. Germline CDR1 LNHDA, CDR2 SQIVND (reference sequence). CDR3 length equals 16 residues. V trimming: 4 bases; J trimming: 4 bases; junction bases outside the gene matches: 8. This receptor was identified in a human donor with non-small cell lung cancer whose response to radiotherapy plus ipilimumab could not be evaluated. The sample in question was peripheral blood, obtained from a patient treated with radiotherapy plus ipilimumab. The chain employs TRBV19 and TRBJ2-1; TRBD2 matches 9 bases. The CDR3 sequence: CASSTKPGLAYNEQFF. In DNA form, the CDR3 reads TGTGCCAGTAGTACCAAACCGGGACTAGCTTACAATGAGCAGTTCTTC.